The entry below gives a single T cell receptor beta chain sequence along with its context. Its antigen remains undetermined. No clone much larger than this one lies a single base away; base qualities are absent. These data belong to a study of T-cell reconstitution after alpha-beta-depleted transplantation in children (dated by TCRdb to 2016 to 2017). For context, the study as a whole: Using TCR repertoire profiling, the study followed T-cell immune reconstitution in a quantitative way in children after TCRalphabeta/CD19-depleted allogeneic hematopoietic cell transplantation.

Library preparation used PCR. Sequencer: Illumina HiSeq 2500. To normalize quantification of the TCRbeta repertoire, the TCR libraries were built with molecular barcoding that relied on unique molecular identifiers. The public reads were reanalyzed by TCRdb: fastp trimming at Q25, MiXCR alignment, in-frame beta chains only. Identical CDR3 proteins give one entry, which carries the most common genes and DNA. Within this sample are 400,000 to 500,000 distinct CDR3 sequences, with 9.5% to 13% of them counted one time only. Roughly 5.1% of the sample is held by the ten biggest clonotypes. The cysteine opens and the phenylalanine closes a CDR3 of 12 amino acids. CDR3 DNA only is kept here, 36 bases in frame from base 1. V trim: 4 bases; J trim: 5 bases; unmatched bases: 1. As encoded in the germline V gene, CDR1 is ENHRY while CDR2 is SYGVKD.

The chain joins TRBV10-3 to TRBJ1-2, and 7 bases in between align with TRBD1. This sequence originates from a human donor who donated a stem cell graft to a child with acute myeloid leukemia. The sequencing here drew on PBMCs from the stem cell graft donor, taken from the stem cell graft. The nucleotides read TGTGCCATCAGTGGGGGACAGTATGGCTACACCTTC. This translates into CAISGGQYGYTF.